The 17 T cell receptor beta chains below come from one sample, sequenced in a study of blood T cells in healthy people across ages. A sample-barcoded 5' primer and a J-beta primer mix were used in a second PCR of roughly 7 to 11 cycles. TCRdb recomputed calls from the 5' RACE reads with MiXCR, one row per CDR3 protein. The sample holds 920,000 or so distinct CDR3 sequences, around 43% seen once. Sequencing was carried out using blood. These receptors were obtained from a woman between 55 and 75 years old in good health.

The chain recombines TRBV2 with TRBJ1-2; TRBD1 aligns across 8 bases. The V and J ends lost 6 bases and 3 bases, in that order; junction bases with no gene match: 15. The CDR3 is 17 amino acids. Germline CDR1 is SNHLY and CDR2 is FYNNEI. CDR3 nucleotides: TGTGCCAGCAGCCGCGGGCCCAGGGGGCGATTCTACTATGGCTACACCTTC. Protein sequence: CASSRGPRGRFYYGYTF.

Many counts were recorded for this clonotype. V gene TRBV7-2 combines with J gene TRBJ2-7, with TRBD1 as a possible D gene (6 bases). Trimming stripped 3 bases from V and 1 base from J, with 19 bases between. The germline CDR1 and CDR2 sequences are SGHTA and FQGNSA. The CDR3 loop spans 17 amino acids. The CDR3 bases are TGTGCCAGCAGCTTCAGAACAGGGACGGTCTCGTCCTACGAGCAGTACTTC. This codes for CASSFRTGTVSSYEQYF. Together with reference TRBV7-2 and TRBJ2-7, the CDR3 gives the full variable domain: GAGVSQSPSNKVTEKGKDVELRCDPISGHTALYWYRQSLGQGLEFLIYFQGNSAPDKSGLPSDRFSAERTGGSVSTLTIQRTQQEDSAVYLCASSFRTGTVSSYEQYFGPGTRLTVT.

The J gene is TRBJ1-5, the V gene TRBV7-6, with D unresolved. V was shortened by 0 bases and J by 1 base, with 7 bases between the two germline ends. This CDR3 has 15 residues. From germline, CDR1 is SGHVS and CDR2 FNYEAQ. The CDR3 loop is CASSLAPLSNQPQHF. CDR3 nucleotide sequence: TGTGCCAGCAGCTTAGCGCCGCTCAGCAATCAGCCCCAGCATTTT. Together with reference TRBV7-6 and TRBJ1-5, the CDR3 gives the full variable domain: GAGVSQSPRYKVTKRGQDVALRCDPISGHVSLYWYRQALGQGPEFLTYFNYEAQQDKSGLPNDRFSAERPEGSISTLTIQRTEQRDSAMYRCASSLAPLSNQPQHFGDGTRLSIL.

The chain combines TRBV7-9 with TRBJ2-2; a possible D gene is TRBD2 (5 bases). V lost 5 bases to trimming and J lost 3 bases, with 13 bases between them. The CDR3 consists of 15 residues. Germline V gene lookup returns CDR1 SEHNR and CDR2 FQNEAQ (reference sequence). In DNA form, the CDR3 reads TGTGCCAGCAGCCACCCTATAGCGTACACCGGGGAGCTGTTTTTT. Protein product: CASSHPIAYTGELFF.

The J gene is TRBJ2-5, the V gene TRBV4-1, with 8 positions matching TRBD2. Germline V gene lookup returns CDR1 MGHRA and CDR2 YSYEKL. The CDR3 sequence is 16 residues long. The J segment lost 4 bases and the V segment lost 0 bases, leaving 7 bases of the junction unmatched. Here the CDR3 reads CASSQDGSGGGETQYF. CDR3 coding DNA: TGCGCCAGCAGCCAAGATGGGTCGGGAGGGGGAGAGACCCAGTACTTC.

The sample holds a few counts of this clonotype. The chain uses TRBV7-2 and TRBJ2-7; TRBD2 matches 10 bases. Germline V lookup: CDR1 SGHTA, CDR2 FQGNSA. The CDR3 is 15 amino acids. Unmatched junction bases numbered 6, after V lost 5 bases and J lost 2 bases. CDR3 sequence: CASSILAGLAYEQYF. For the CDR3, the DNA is TGTGCCAGCAGCATACTAGCGGGATTAGCCTACGAGCAGTACTTC.

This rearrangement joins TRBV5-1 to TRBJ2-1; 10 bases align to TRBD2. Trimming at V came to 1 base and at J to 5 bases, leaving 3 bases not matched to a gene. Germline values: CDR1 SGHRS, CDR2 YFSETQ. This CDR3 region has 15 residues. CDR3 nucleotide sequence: TGCGCCAGCAGCTTGCAGCTAGCGGGAGACAATGAGCAGTTCTTC. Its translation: CASSLQLAGDNEQFF.

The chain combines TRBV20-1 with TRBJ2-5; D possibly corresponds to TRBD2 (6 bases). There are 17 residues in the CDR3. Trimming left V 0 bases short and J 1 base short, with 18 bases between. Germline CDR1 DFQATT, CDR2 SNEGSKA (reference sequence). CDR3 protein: CSAREPIIGGSQETQYF. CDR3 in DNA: TGCAGTGCTAGAGAGCCCATAATCGGGGGTAGCCAAGAGACCCAGTACTTC.

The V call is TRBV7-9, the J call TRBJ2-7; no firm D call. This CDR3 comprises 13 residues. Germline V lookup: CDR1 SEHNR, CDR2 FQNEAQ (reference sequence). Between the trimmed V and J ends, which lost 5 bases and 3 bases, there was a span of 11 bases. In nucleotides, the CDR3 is TGTGCCAGCAGCCCCCCGGACCTCTACGAGCAGTACTTC. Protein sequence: CASSPPDLYEQYF.

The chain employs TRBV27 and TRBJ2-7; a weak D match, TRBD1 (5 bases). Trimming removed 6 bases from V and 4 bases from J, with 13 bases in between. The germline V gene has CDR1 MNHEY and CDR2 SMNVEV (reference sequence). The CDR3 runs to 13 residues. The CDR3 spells CASRSREQYEQYF. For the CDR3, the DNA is TGTGCCAGCAGGTCCAGGGAACAATACGAGCAGTACTTC.

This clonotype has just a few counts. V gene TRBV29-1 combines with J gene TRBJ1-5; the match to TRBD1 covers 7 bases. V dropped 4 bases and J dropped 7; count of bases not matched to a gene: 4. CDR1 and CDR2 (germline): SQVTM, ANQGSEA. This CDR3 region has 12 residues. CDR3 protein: CSVGQGGQPQHF. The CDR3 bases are TGCAGCGTTGGACAGGGAGGCCAGCCCCAGCATTTT.

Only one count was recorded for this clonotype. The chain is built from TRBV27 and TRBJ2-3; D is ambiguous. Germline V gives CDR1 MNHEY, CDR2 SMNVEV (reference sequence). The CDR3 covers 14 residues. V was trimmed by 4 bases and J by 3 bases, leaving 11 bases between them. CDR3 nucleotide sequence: TGTGCCAGCAGTTCAATGTCCGCGACAGATACGCAGTATTTT. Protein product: CASSSMSATDTQYF.

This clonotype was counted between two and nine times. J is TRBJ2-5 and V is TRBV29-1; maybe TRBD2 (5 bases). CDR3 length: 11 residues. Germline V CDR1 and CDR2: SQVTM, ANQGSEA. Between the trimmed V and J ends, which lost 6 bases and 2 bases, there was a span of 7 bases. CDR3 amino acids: CSVWEQETQYF. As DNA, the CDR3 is TGCAGCGTGTGGGAGCAAGAGACCCAGTACTTC.

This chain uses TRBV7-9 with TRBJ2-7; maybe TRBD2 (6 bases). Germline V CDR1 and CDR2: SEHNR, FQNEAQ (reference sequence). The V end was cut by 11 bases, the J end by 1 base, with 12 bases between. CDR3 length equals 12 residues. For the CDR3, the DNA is TGTGCCGGAGCGGGCAGATCCTACGAGCAGTACTTC. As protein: CAGAGRSYEQYF.

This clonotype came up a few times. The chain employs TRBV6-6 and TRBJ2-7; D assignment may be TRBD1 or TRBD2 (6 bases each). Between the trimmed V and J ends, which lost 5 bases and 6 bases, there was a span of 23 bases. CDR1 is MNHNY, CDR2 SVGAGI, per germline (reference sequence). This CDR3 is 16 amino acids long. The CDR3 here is CASSHTRGGGPLEQYF. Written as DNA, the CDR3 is TGTGCCAGCAGTCACACCCGGGGTGGGGGGCCACTCGAGCAGTACTTC.

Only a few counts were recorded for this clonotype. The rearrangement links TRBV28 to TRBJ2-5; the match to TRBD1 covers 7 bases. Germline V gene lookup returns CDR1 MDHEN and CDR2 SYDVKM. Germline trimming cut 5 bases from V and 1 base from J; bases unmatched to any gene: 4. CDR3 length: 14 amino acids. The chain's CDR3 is CASSNRGFQETQYF. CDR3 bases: TGTGCCAGCAGTAACAGGGGTTTCCAAGAGACCCAGTACTTC. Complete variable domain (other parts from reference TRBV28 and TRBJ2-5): DVKVTQSSRYLVKRTGEKVFLECVQDMDHENMFWYRQDPGLGLRLIYFSYDVKMKEKGDIPEGYSVSREKKERFSLILESASTNQTSMYLCASSNRGFQETQYFGPGTRLLVL.

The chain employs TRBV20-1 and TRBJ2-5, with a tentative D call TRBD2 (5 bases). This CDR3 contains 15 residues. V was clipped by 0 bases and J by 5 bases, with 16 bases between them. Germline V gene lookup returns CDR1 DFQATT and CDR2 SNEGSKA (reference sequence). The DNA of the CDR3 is TGCAGTGCTAGAGATCTAGCAGGAGATTTGGAGACCCAGTACTTC. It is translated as CSARDLAGDLETQYF.